This T cell receptor (beta chain) was found in a study of response to subunit inactivated influenza vaccine. Study-wide results and limits: The authors proposed limited new T cell recruitment per seasonal influenza vaccination.

TCRdb analysed the RT-PCR reads with MiXCR anew, one entry per CDR3 protein. The sample consists of some 520,000 distinct CDR3 sequences, about 17% of them appearing once. As to this clonotype: The antigen is undetermined. A junction boundary mismatches the germline segment, possibly from a read error.

Per the germline V gene, CDR1 is LGHNA and CDR2 is YSLEER. The CDR3 sequence is 16 residues long. Sequencing was performed on CD4+ T cells sorted from PBMCs, taken about 24 months after vaccination. V usage is TRBV4-3 and J usage is TRBJ1-4; the match to TRBD1 covers 7 bases. The receptor comes from a man between 50 and 69 years old who received an inactivated influenza vaccine. In DNA form, the CDR3 reads TGCGCCAGCAGCAGGGACAGACTCGCAACTAATGAAAAACTGGTTTTT. Protein sequence: CASSRDRLATNEKLVF.